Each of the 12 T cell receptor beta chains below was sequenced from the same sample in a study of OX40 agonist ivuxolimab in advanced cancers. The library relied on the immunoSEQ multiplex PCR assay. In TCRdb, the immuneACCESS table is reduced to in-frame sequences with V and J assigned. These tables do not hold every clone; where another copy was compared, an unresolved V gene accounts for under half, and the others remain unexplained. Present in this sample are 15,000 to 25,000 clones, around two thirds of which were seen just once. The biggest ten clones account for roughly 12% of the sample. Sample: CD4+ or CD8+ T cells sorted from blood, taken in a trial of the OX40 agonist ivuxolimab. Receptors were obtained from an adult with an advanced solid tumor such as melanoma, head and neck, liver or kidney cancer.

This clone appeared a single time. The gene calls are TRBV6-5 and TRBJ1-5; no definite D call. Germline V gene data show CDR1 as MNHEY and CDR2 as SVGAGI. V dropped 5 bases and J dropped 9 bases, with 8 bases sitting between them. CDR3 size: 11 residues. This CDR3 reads CASSDLPPQHF. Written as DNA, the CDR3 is TGTGCCAGCAGTGATCTCCCGCCCCAGCATTTT.

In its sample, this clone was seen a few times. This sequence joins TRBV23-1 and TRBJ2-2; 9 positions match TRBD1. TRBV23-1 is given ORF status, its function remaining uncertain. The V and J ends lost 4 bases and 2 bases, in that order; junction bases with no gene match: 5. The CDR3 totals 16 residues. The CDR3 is CASSPRDRVNTGELFF. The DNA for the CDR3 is TGCGCCAGCAGTCCCCGGGACAGGGTTAACACCGGGGAGCTGTTTTTT.

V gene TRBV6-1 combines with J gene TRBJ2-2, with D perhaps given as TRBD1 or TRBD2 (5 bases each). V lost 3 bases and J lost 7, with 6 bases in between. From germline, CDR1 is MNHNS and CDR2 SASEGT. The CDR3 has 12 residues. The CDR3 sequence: CASSDGGGELFF. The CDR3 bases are TGTGCCAGCAGTGATGGGGGCGGGGAGCTGTTTTTT.

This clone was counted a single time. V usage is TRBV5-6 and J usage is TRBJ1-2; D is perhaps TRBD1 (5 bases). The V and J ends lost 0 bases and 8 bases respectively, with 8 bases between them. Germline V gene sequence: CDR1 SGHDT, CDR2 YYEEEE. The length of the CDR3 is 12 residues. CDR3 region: CASSLARQGYTF. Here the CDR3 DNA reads TGTGCCAGCAGCTTGGCCCGACAGGGCTACACCTTC.

The CDR3 DNA sequence: TGCGCCAGCAGCCCGGGGACCGTTATCCCCCCCACTGAAGCTTTCTTT. Protein product: CASSPGTVIPPTEAFF. The J gene is TRBJ1-1, the V gene TRBV5-1, with TRBD1 as a possible D gene (5 bases). The CDR3 contains 16 residues. Trimming took 4 bases from V and 4 from J, leaving 20 bases between them. Germline-derived CDR1 and CDR2 are SGHRS and YFSETQ.

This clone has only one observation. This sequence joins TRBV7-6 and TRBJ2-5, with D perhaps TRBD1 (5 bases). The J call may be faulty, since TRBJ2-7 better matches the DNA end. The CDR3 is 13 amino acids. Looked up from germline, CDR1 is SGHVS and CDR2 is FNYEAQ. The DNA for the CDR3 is TGTGCCAGCAGCTTGGGGCCGAACTACGAGCAGTACTTC. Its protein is CASSLGPNYEQYF.

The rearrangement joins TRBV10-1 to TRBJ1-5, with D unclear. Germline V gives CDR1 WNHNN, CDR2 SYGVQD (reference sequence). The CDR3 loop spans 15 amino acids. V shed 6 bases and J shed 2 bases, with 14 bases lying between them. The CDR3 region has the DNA TGCGCCAGCAGGCCCAAAGTTCGGGGCAATCAGCCCCAGCATTTT. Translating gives CASRPKVRGNQPQHF.

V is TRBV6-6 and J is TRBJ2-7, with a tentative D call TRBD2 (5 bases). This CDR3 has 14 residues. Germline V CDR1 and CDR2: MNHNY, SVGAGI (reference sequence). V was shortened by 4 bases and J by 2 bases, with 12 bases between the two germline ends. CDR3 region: CASSSQLRAYEQYF. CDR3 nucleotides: TGTGCCAGCAGTTCACAGCTGCGGGCCTACGAGCAGTACTTC.

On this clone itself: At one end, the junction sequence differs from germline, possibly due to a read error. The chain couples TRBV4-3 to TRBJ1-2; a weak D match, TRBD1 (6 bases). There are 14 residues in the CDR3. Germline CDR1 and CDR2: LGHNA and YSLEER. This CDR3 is CASSEDWTVYGYTF. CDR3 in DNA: TGCGCCAGCAGCGAAGACTGGACAGTTTATGGCTACACCTTC.

CDR3 region: CASSPGDTGEKLFF. CDR3 bases: TGTGCCAGCTCACCTGGGGATACGGGTGAAAAACTGTTTTTT. V and J are TRBV18 and TRBJ1-4; unclear D gene. Trimming pared 3 bases from V and 7 bases from J, leaving 12 bases between. This CDR3 comprises 14 residues. CDR1 is KGHSH and CDR2 is LQKENI in the germline V gene. Variable domain in full (rest from reference TRBV18 and TRBJ1-4): NAGVMQNPRHLVRRRGQEARLRCSPMKGHSHVYWYRQLPEEGLKFMVYLQKENIIDESGMPKERFSAEFPKEGPSILRIQQVVRGDSAAYFCASSPGDTGEKLFFGSGTQLSVL.

As DNA, the CDR3 is TGTGCCAGCAGTGGACTCTTGAACACTGAAGCTTTCTTT. This encodes CASSGLLNTEAFF. V usage is TRBV28 and J usage is TRBJ1-1; D is undetermined. From germline, CDR1 is MDHEN and CDR2 SYDVKM. V gave up 5 bases and J gave up 0 bases, with 7 bases separating them. The CDR3 contains 13 residues.

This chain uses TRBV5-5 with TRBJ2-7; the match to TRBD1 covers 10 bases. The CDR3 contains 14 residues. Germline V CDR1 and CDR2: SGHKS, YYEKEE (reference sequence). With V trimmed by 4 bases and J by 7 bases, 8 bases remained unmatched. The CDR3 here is CASSPGTGVLEQYF. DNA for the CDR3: TGTGCCAGCAGCCCTGGGACAGGGGTTTTGGAGCAGTACTTC.